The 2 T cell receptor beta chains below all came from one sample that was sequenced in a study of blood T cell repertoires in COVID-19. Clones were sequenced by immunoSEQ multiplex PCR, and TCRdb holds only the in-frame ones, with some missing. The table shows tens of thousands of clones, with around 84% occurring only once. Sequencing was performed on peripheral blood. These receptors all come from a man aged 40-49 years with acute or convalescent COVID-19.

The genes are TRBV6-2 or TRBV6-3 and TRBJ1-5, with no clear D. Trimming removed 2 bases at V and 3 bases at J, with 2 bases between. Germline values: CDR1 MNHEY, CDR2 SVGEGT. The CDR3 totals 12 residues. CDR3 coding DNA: TGTGCCAGCAGTTACCTCAATCAGCCCCAGCATTTT. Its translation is CASSYLNQPQHF.

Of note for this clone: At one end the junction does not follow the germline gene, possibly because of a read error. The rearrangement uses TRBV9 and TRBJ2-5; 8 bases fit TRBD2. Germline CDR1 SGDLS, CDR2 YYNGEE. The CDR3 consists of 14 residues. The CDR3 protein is CASSPRGDQEIQYF. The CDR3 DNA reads TGTGCCAGCAGCCCGCGGGGGGATCAAGAGATCCAGTACTTC.